This TCR beta chain emerged from a study of blood T cell repertoires in COVID-19. The wider study: Sites across the United States, Italy and Spain contributed samples from acute and convalescent COVID-19. PBMCs, B-cell-depleted T cells, or T cells provided the cDNA or gDNA that made up the material.

Original methodology: Nucleated cell number was recorded as an estimate derived from reference gene primer amplification. Using immunoSEQ multiplex PCR, the repertoire was profiled, and TCRdb retains in-frame clones only, with some absent. That table is the source of V, J and clone size, and D and trimming were worked out from the DNA. The table lists about 120,000 clones, 75% to 85% of them singletons. Trimming removed 4 bases from V and 5 bases from J; junction bases left unmatched: 9. The CDR3 contains 15 residues. Per the germline V gene, CDR1 is SEHNR and CDR2 is FQNEAQ (reference sequence). Input material: peripheral blood. The origin of this receptor is a woman aged 45-59 years with acute or convalescent COVID-19. The chain links TRBV7-9 to TRBJ2-5, with 8 bases identical to TRBD2. CDR3 protein: CASSSTQGGGETQYF. CDR3 coding DNA: TGTGCCAGCAGCTCGACCCAGGGCGGGGGGGAGACCCAGTACTTC.